The 18 T cell receptor beta chains given below trace back to one sample, sequenced in a study of blood T cell repertoires in COVID-19. Sequencing used immunoSEQ multiplex PCR; TCRdb keeps in-frame clones, though not all of them. The table lists some 250,000 clones, 80% to 90% of them singletons. The specimen was peripheral blood. Source of these receptors: a man between 25 and 39 years old with active or convalescent COVID-19.

The V and J genes are TRBV2 and TRBJ1-4; 7 bases are a match to TRBD1. The length of the CDR3 is 13 residues. Germline lookup yields CDR1 SNHLY and CDR2 FYNNEI. V was clipped by 9 bases and J by 5 bases; unmatched bases: 6. In DNA form, the CDR3 reads TGTGCCAGGGGGACAGAACAAAATGAAAAACTGTTTTTT. Translation gives CARGTEQNEKLFF.

The chain employs TRBV20-1 and TRBJ1-4, with 7 bases lining up with TRBD1. The V gene end was trimmed by 3 bases and the J gene end by 8 bases; junction bases not matched to a gene: 12. The CDR3 extends over 15 amino acids. Germline lookup yields CDR1 DFQATT and CDR2 SNEGSKA (reference sequence). CDR3 nucleotide sequence: TGCAGTGCTAGTACAGGGGCAACGGACGGCGAAAAACTGTTTTTT. Translating gives CSASTGATDGEKLFF.

The chain couples TRBV13 to TRBJ2-1; 8 bases are shared with TRBD1. Germline V gene lookup returns CDR1 PRHDT and CDR2 FYEKMQ (reference sequence). V was clipped by 2 bases and J by 8 bases; unmatched bases: 11. CDR3 size: 16 residues. The CDR3 DNA reads TGTGCCAGCAGCTTATTCGGACAGGGTTTTGGGCATGAGCAGTTCTTC. Its translation is CASSLFGQGFGHEQFF.

The chain recombines TRBV19 with TRBJ2-7; tentatively, D is TRBD1 (7 bases). Germline V lookup: CDR1 LNHDA, CDR2 SQIVND (reference sequence). The CDR3 runs 12 residues. With 5 bases removed from V and 5 bases from J, the gap between germline ends came to 10 bases. For the CDR3, the DNA is TGTGCCAGTAGTCCAGGGGGGCACGAGCAGTACTTC. Translated: CASSPGGHEQYF.

This chain connects TRBV9 to TRBJ1-4; D uncertain. Deletions cut 1 base from V and 8 bases from J, with 12 bases between. The germline gives CDR1 SGDLS, CDR2 YYNGEE. The CDR3 runs 14 residues. CDR3 sequence: CASSVSNQAEKLFF. The CDR3 coding sequence is TGTGCCAGCAGCGTATCTAATCAGGCGGAAAAACTGTTTTTT.

This clone was seen a few times. The chain recombines TRBV15 with TRBJ1-5, with 12 positions matching TRBD1. The germline V gene encodes CDR1 LNHNV and CDR2 YYDKDF (reference sequence). V lost 5 bases, J lost 2 bases, and 7 bases stayed unmatched. CDR3 size: 17 residues. The CDR3 loop is CATSGTGGAGGNQPQHF. Here the CDR3 DNA reads TGTGCCACCAGCGGGACAGGGGGCGCTGGGGGCAATCAGCCCCAGCATTTT.

This clone appeared a single time. The CDR3 nucleotides are TGTGCCAGCAGCCAAGCCGGGACAGGGTGGAACAATGAGCAGTTCTTC. Translated: CASSQAGTGWNNEQFF. The J gene is TRBJ2-1, the V gene TRBV6-6; 9 bases align to TRBD1. Losses at the gene ends were 6 bases for V and 5 bases for J; bases not matched to a gene: 11. Germline CDR1 MNHNY, CDR2 SVGAGI (reference sequence). CDR3 size: 16 residues.

This chain uses TRBV5-6 with TRBJ1-1; D not certain. The CDR3 is 12 amino acids. The germline gives CDR1 SGHDT, CDR2 YYEEEE. The V end lost 2 bases, the J end lost 5 bases, and 7 bases lay between the germline ends. Here the CDR3 DNA reads TGTGCCAGCAGCTTTCTCAGTACTGAAGCTTTCTTT. Amino acid sequence: CASSFLSTEAFF.

J is TRBJ2-5 and V is TRBV7-8; the D gene is possibly TRBD2 (7 bases). This CDR3 has 19 amino acids. V lost 1 base and J lost 2, with 23 bases in between. Per germline, CDR1 SGHVS and CDR2 FQNEAQ. Here the CDR3 DNA reads TGTGCCAGCAGCTTAGTTTGGGGGCAAGCGGGGAGCCTACAAGAGACCCAGTACTTC. Its translation: CASSLVWGQAGSLQETQYF.

The rearrangement joins TRBV3-1 (or the pseudogene TRBV3-2) to TRBJ1-4; D perhaps matches TRBD1 (6 bases). This CDR3 has 15 amino acids. The V gene lost 0 bases and the J gene lost 11 bases, with 16 bases spanning the gap. Looked up from germline, CDR1 is LGHDT and CDR2 is YNNKEL (reference sequence). CDR3 protein: CASSQEGGATRKLFF. The DNA of the CDR3 is TGTGCCAGCAGCCAAGAGGGGGGGGCGACTCGGAAACTGTTTTTT.

The V and J genes are TRBV5-6 and TRBJ1-5; no firm D call. The germline gives CDR1 SGHDT, CDR2 YYEEEE. The CDR3 contains 14 residues. Trimming removed 0 bases from V and 4 bases from J, with 8 bases in between. This CDR3 reads CASSLVAGNQPQHF. The CDR3 nucleotides read TGTGCCAGCAGCTTGGTGGCGGGTAATCAGCCCCAGCATTTT.

V is TRBV19 and J is TRBJ2-7; D possibly corresponds to TRBD2 (6 bases). This CDR3 region has 16 residues. Per the germline V gene, CDR1 is LNHDA and CDR2 is SQIVND (reference sequence). Trimming shortened V by 0 bases and J by 2 bases, and 14 bases separated the two germline ends. The CDR3 DNA reads as TGTGCCAGTAGTATAGAACACCCGGGACTGCCCTACGAGCAGTACTTC. Amino acids: CASSIEHPGLPYEQYF.

The chain links TRBV5-1 to TRBJ1-2; 9 bases map to TRBD1. Trimming at V came to 4 bases and at J to 4 bases, leaving 8 bases not matched to a gene. Germline CDR1 is SGHRS and CDR2 is YFSETQ. The CDR3 covers 15 residues. The chain's CDR3 is CASSPGTGPTYGYTF. CDR3 nucleotide sequence: TGCGCCAGCAGCCCAGGGACAGGGCCAACCTATGGCTACACCTTC.

The chain recombines TRBV3-1 (or the pseudogene TRBV3-2) with TRBJ1-6; weak D call: TRBD1 (5 bases). Germline-derived CDR1 and CDR2 are LGHDT and YNNKEL (reference sequence). Trimming pared 4 bases from V and 10 bases from J, leaving 17 bases between. The CDR3 is 15 amino acids. The CDR3 region is CASSLAGTSGSPLHF. The CDR3, as DNA: TGTGCCAGCAGCCTCGCGGGGACCAGCGGCTCACCCCTCCACTTT.

The chain combines TRBV24-1 with TRBJ2-1, with no clear D. V was pared by 9 bases and J by 9 bases, with 11 bases between. The germline V gene encodes CDR1 KGHDR and CDR2 SFDVKD. The CDR3 covers 11 residues. The CDR3 DNA is TGTGCCACCTCCCAGGCAGGTGAGCAGTTCTTC. It is translated as CATSQAGEQFF.

This clone was found once. V gene TRBV6-5 combines with J gene TRBJ2-3; 7 nucleotides match TRBD2. Per the germline V gene, CDR1 is MNHEY and CDR2 is SVGAGI. The length of the CDR3 is 15 residues. The trim removed 5 bases at V and 1 base at J, leaving 6 bases unmatched. The CDR3 protein is CASSLNRGGTDTQYF. CDR3 nucleotides: TGTGCCAGCAGTCTCAATCGGGGGGGCACAGATACGCAGTATTTT.

V is TRBV12-5 and J is TRBJ1-5; D might be TRBD1 (6 bases). This CDR3 is built from 16 residues. CDR1 is LGHNT and CDR2 is FRNRAP in the germline V gene. Trimming left V 5 bases short and J 0 bases short, with 14 bases between. The CDR3 sequence: CASGPGTSYSNQPQHF. CDR3 nucleotide sequence: TGTGCTAGTGGTCCCGGGACATCTTATAGCAATCAGCCCCAGCATTTT.

This clone was observed a handful of times. The V and J genes are TRBV5-4 and TRBJ2-2, with 8 bases fitting TRBD1. Germline V gives CDR1 SGHNT, CDR2 YYREEE (reference sequence). V was clipped by 5 bases and J by 4 bases; unmatched bases: 4. This CDR3 has 14 residues. The chain's CDR3 is CASRNGQGTGELFF. CDR3 bases: TGTGCCAGCAGAAATGGACAGGGCACCGGGGAGCTGTTTTTT.